This TCR beta chain was sequenced in a study of blood T cells in healthy people across ages. Through a sample-barcoded 5' primer and a J-beta primer mix, a second PCR was run for about 6 to 11 cycles. With 12 random nucleotides, a template-switch adaptor tagged each individual cDNA molecule. TCRdb processed the 5' RACE reads anew with MiXCR; each CDR3 protein has one entry. The sample contains roughly 700,000 distinct CDR3 sequences, about a third of which appear only once. Donor samples were obtained from healthy Caucasian individuals from Russia, aged 6 to 90. Germline V gives CDR1 SGHTA, CDR2 FQGNSA. CDR3 size: 15 residues. V lost 5 bases to trimming and J lost 5 bases; unmatched junction nucleotides: 6.

The receptor was isolated from a woman older than 75 in good health. What was sequenced was blood. V is TRBV7-2 and J is TRBJ2-3, with TRBD2 identical over 11 bases. DNA for the CDR3: TGTGCCAGCAGCCCCGTAGCGGGAGGGGGAGATACGCAGTATTTT. Protein product: CASSPVAGGGDTQYF.